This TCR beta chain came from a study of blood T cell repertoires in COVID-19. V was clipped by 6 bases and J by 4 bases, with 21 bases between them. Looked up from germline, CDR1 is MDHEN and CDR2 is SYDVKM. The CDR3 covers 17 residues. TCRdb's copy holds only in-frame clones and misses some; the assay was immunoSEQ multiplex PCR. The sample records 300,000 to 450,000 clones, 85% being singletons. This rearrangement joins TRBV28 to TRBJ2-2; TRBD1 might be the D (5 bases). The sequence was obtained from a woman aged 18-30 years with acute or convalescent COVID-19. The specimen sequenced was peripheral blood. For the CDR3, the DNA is TGTGCCAGCAGCGACGTCCAGGGAAGGAGAGGCACCGGGGAGCTGTTTTTT. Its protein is CASSDVQGRRGTGELFF.